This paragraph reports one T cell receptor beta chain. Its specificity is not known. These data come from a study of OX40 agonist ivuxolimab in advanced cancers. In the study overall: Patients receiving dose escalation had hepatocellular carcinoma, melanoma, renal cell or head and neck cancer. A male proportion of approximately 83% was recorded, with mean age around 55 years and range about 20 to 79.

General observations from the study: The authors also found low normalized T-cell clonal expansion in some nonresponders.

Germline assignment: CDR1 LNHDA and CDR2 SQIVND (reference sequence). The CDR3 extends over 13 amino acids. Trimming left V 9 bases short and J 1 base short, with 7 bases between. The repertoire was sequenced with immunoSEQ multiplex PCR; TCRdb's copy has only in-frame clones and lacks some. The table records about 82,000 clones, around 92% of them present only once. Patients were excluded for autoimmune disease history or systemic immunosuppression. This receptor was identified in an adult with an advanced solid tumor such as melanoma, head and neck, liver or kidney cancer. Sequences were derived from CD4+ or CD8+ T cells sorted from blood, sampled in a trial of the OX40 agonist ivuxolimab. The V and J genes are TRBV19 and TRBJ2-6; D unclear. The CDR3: CASDQSGANVLTF. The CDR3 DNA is TGTGCCAGCGATCAATCTGGGGCCAACGTCCTGACTTTC.